A single TCR beta chain is shown here with its context. The germline gives CDR1 LNHDA, CDR2 SQIVND (reference sequence). The trim removed 6 bases at V and 1 base at J, leaving 6 bases unmatched. The CDR3 is 15 amino acids. This sample stems from a study of cytomegalovirus exposure and HLA in healthy donors. The PCR used 60 Vbeta and 13 Jbeta primers. The repertoire was sequenced with immunoSEQ multiplex PCR; TCRdb's copy has only in-frame clones and lacks some. The data hold 100,000 to 150,000 clones, with roughly four fifths observed a single time. This receptor was obtained from a woman between 40 and 50 years old in good health and CMV-seropositive. Sequences were obtained from PBMCs. The chain uses TRBV19 and TRBJ2-1, with 7 bases fitting TRBD1. The CDR3 sequence is CASRTTGVSYNEQFF. In DNA form, the CDR3 reads TGTGCCAGTAGAACCACAGGGGTGTCCTACAATGAGCAGTTCTTC.